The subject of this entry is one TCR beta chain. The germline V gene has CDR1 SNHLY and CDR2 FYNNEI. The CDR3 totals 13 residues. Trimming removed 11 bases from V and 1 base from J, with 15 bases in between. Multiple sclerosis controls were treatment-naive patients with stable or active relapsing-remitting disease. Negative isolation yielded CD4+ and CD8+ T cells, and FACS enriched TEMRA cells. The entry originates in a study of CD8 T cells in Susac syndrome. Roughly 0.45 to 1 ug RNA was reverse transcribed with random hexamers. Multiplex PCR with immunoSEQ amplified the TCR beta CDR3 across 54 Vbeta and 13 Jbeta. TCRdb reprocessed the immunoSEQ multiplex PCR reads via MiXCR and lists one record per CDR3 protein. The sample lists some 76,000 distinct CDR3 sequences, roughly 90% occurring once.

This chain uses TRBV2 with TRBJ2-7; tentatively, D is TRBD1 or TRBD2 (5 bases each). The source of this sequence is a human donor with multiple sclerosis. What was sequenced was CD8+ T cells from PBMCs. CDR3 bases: TGTGCCGGGGGAAGAGACAGTTCCTACGAGCAGTACTTC. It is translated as CAGGRDSSYEQYF.